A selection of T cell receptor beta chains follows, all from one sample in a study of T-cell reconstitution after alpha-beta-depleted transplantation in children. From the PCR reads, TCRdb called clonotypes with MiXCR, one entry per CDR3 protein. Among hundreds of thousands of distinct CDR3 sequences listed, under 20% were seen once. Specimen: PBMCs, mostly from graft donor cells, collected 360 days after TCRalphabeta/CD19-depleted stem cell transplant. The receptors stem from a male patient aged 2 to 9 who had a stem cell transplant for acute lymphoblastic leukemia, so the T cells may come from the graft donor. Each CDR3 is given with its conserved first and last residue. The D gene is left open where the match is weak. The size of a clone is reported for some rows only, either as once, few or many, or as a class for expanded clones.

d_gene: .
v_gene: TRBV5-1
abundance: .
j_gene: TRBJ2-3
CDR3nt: TGCGCCAGCAGCTTGGACGTCCGCACAGATACGCAGTATTTT
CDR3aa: CASSLDVRTDTQYF

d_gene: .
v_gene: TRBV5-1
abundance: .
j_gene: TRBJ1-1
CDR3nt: TGCGCCAGCAGCTCTCCAGGGGTGCCTGAAGCTTTCTTT
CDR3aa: CASSSPGVPEAFF

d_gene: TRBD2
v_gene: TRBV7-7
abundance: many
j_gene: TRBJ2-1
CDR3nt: TGTGCTAGCAGCCCCAAGGCTAGCGGATACAATGAGCAGTTCTTC
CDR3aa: CASSPKASGYNEQFF

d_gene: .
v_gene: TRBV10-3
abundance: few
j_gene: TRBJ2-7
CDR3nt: TGTGCCATCAGTGAGCCCAGGGGAGGAACCTACGAGCAGTACTTC
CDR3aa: CAISEPRGGTYEQYF

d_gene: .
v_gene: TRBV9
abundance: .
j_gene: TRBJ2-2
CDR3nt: TGTGCCAGCAGCGTAGGTCCCAACACCGGGGAGCTGTTTTTT
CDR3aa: CASSVGPNTGELFF

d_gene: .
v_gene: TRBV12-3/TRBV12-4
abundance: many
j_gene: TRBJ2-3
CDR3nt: TGTGCCAGCAGTTGGGGAGATACGCAGTATTTT
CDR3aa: CASSWGDTQYF

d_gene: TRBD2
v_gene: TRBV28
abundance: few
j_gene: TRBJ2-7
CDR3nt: TGTGCCAGCAGTTCACTATTTAGCGGGGGCCTCTCCTACGAGCTGTACTTC
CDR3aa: CASSSLFSGGLSYELYF

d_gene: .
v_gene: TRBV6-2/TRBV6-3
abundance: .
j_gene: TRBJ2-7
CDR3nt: TGTGCCAGCAGTCACGGACAAACCTACGAGCAGTACTTC
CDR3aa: CASSHGQTYEQYF

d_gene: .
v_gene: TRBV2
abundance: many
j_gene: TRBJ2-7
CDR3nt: TGTGCCAGCAGTCGGAGCGGCTACGAGCAGTACTTC
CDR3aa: CASSRSGYEQYF

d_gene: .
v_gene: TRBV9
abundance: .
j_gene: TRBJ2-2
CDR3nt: TGTGCCAGCAGCGTTCTAGGACTGCGTGGGGGGACCGGGGAGCTGTTTTTT
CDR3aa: CASSVLGLRGGTGELFF

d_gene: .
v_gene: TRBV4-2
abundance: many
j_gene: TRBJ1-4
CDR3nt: TGTGCCAGCAGCCAAGCAGGGAAAGGGACTAATGAAAAACTGTTTTTT
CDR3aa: CASSQAGKGTNEKLFF

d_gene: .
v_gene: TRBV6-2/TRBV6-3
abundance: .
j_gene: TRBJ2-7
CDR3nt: TGTGCCAGCAGCTACTATGGGCCTTCTCCCTACGAGCAGTACTTC
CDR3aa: CASSYYGPSPYEQYF

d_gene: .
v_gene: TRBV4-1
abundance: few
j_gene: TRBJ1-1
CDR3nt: TGCGCCAGCAGCCCACCCTTACCCCTCTTGAACACTGAAGCTTTCTTT
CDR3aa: CASSPPLPLLNTEAFF

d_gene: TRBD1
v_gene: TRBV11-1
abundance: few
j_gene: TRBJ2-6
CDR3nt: TGTGCCAGCAGCTTAGAGGGACAGATTAGCTCTGGGGCCAACGTCCTGACTTTC
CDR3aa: CASSLEGQISSGANVLTF

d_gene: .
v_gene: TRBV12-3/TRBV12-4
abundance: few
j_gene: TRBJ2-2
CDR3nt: TGTGCCAGCAGTTCAACAGGGTTTAGCGGGGAGCTGTTTTTT
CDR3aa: CASSSTGFSGELFF

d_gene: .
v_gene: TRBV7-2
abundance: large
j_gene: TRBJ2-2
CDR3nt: TGTGCCAGCAGCTTAAAGGGGCACACCGGGGAGCTGTTTTTT
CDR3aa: CASSLKGHTGELFF

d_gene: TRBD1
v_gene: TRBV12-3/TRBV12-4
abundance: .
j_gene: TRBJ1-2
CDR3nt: TGTGCCAGCACCGCGCCCGGACAGGAAAACTATGGCTACACCTTC
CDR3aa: CASTAPGQENYGYTF

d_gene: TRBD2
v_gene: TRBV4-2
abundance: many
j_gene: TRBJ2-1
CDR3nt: TGTGCCAGCAGCCAAGCTAGCGGGCTTGCCCCGGAGCAGTTCTTC
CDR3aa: CASSQASGLAPEQFF

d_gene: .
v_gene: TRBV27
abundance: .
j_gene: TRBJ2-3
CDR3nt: TGTGCCAGCAGTTTTTCGGTAGCCTTATCATTCGATACGCAGTATTTT
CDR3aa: CASSFSVALSFDTQYF

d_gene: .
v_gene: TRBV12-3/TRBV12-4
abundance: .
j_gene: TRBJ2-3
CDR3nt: TGTGCCAGCAGTGCCTCCCTGGGGACGCAGTATTTT
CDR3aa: CASSASLGTQYF

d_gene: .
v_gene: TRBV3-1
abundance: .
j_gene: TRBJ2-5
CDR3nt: TGTGCCAGCAGCCACTGGGTCAGCGTGGAAGAGACCCAGTACTTC
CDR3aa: CASSHWVSVEETQYF

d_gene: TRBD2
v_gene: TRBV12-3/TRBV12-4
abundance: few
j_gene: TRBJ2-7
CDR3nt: TGTGCCAGCAGTTTAAGCGGGAGGTACGAGCAGTACTTC
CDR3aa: CASSLSGRYEQYF

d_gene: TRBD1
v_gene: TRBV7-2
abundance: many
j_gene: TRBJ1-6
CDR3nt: TGTGCCAGCAGCTTATACTCCGACAGGGTGTTTCAGGCTTCACCCCTCCACTTT
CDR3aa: CASSLYSDRVFQASPLHF

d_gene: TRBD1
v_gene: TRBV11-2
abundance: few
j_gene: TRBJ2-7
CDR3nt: TGTGCCAGCAGCTTAGGACAGGGATTCTCCTACGAGCAGTACTTC
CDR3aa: CASSLGQGFSYEQYF

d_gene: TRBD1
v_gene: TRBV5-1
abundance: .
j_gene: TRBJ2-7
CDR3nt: TGCGCCAGCAGCTGGACAGGGGGTAGCGAGCAGTACTTC
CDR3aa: CASSWTGGSEQYF

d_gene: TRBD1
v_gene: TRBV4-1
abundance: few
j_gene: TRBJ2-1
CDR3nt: TGCGCCAGCAGCCAGGCTCCAGGGGGCTCCTACAATGAGCAGTTCTTC
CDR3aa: CASSQAPGGSYNEQFF

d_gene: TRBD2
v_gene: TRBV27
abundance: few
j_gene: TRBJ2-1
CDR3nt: TGTGCCAGCAGTGCCGGGACTAGCGGGCTTAATGAGCAGTTCTTC
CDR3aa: CASSAGTSGLNEQFF

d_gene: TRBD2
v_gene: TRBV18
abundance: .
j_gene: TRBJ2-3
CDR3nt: TGTGCCAGCTCCGAGGGACTAGCGGTTGATACGCAGTATTTT
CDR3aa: CASSEGLAVDTQYF

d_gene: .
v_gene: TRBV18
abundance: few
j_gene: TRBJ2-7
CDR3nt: TGTGCCAGCTCACCGTACACAGGGCCCTCCGACGAGCAGTACTTC
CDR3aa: CASSPYTGPSDEQYF

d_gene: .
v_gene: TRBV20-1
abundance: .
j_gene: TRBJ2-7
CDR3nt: TGCAGTGCTAGAAATGACGGGTACTACGAGCAGTACTTC
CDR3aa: CSARNDGYYEQYF

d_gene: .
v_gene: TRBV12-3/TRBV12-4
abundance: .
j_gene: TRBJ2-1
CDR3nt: TGTGCCAGCTCTACCGGGGGGCCAAACAATGAGCAGTTCTTC
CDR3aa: CASSTGGPNNEQFF

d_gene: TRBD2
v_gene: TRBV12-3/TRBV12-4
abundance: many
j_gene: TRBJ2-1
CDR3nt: TGTGCCAGCAGTTTATCGACTAGCGTCCAGGGTGAGCAGTTCTTC
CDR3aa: CASSLSTSVQGEQFF

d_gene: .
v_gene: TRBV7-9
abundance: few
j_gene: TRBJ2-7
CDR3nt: TGTGCCAGCAGCCCGGATCTTTTTGGGGAGCAGTACTTC
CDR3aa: CASSPDLFGEQYF